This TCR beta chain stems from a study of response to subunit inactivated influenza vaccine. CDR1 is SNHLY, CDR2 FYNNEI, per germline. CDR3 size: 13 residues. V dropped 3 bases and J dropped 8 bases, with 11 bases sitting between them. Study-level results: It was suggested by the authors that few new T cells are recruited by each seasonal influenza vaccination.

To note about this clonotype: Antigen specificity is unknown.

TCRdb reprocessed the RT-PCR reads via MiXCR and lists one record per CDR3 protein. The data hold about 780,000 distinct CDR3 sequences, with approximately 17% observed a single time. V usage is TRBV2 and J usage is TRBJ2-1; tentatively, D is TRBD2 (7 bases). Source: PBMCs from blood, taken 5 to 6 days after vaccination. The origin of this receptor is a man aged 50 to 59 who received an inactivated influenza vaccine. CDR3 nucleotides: TGTGCCAGCAGTGAGCGGGGGCGCGATGAGCAGTTCTTC. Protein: CASSERGRDEQFF.